This T cell receptor beta chain was sequenced in a study of T cells in Graves' hyperthyroidism and ophthalmopathy. Diagnosis relied on clinical symptoms, serum thyroxine and TRAb, thyroid ultrasound and orbital computed tomography. The blood sample predates any ophthalmopathy symptoms, coming from first hyperthyroidism diagnosis. Fresh 10 ml peripheral blood yielded PBMCs. Germline V gene data show CDR1 as SGHTA and CDR2 as FQGTGA. The CDR3 has 15 amino acids. Trimming stripped 5 bases from V and 3 bases from J, with 17 bases between. Amplified TCR beta CDR3 regions came from RNA transcripts. First-round RT-PCR of the TCR CDR3 relied on the HTBI primer set. TCRdb reprocessed the multiplex PCR reads with MiXCR, giving one entry per CDR3 protein. The sample yields some 600,000 distinct CDR3 sequences, approximately 15% seen once.

The sequence was collected from a woman aged 25 to 39 with Graves' hyperthyroidism that later progressed to Graves' ophthalmopathy. This chain links TRBV7-3 with TRBJ2-7; D remains ambiguous. The source material was blood. The CDR3 sequence: CASSPRAGLFYEQYF. For the CDR3, the DNA is TGTGCCAGCAGCCCCCGGGCAGGTTTGTTCTACGAGCAGTACTTC.